The 7 T cell receptor beta chains reported below all come from one sample, sequenced in a study of PD-1 blockade in classical Hodgkin lymphoma. Some clones are missing from TCRdb's copy, which holds only in-frame ones; the method was immunoSEQ multiplex PCR. The table includes 17,000 or so clones, approximately 90% detected once. Time point noted: newly diagnosed, previously untreated cHL patient sample. The sequencing input was peripheral blood mononuclear cells (PBMCs). Source of these receptors: a human donor with classical Hodgkin lymphoma.

The table lists this clone with a few counts. The rearrangement links TRBV6-1 to TRBJ2-3, with D unresolved. The CDR3 runs to 14 residues. Trimming cost V 6 bases and J 2 bases, with 12 bases left between them. Germline V gene data show CDR1 as MNHNS and CDR2 as SASEGT. In nucleotides, the CDR3 is TGTGCCAGCAGACGCGGCAGTACCACAGATACGCAGTATTTT. This gives the protein CASRRGSTTDTQYF.

The rearrangement links TRBV21-1 to TRBJ2-7; the table calls TRBD2, which could not be checked here. TRBV21-1 is termed a pseudogene. The CDR3 sequence is 15 residues long. The CDR3 sequence is CASILERGSSYEQYF. The CDR3 DNA reads as TGTGCCAGCATCCTGGAAAGAGGGAGTTCCTACGAGCAGTACTTC.

V usage is TRBV10-3 and J usage is TRBJ2-3; 7 bases align to TRBD2. The length of the CDR3 is 16 residues. Germline V lookup: CDR1 ENHRY, CDR2 SYGVKD. The V and J ends lost 0 bases and 2 bases, in that order; junction bases with no gene match: 5. Here the CDR3 DNA reads TGTGCCATCAGTGAGTCGAGGCGGGAGCTCACAGATACGCAGTATTTT. Translating gives CAISESRRELTDTQYF.

This rearrangement joins TRBV2 to TRBJ2-5, with D possibly TRBD2 on 6 matching bases. Germline V gene lookup returns CDR1 SNHLY and CDR2 FYNNEI. This CDR3 contains 15 residues. V gave up 4 bases and J gave up 3 bases, with 15 bases separating them. DNA of the CDR3: TGTGCCAGCAGTGGATCGCGGGGAGAGAAAGAGACCCAGTACTTC. Translation gives CASSGSRGEKETQYF.

The CDR3, as DNA: TGTGCCAGCAGCTTGGACACAAGGGGTTTGGGTGAGCAGTTCTTC. Its protein product is CASSLDTRGLGEQFF. The chain uses TRBV7-3 and TRBJ2-1, with D perhaps TRBD1 (5 bases). Per germline, CDR1 SGHTA and CDR2 FQGTGA. There are 15 residues in the CDR3. V lost 3 bases, J lost 9 bases, and 18 bases lay in between.

The table lists this clone with a count of one. The chain couples TRBV19 to TRBJ2-4, with a tentative D call TRBD1 (5 bases). V was pared by 6 bases and J by 0 bases, with 15 bases between. CDR1 is LNHDA, CDR2 SQIVND, per germline (reference sequence). There are 16 residues in the CDR3. CDR3 bases: TGTGCCAGTAGCCCTCCCCCAGGGCTAGCCAAAAACATTCAGTACTTC. This gives the protein CASSPPPGLAKNIQYF.

In its sample, this clone was seen once. The gene calls are TRBV7-3 and TRBJ2-2; TRBD2 matches at 9 bases. CDR1 is SGHTA and CDR2 is FQGTGA in the germline V gene. After removal of 1 base from V and 6 bases from J, the junction contained 3 bases not matched to a gene. This CDR3 is built from 15 residues. The CDR3 DNA follows: TGTGCCAGCAGCTTAAGGGCGGGAGGGTCCGGGGAGCTGTTTTTT. Its protein product is CASSLRAGGSGELFF.